Below are 26 T cell receptor beta chains sequenced from a single sample in a study of neurological immune-mediated disorders. Time point defined: longitudinal time-point 2. TCRdb re-called the 5' RACE reads through MiXCR, storing one row per CDR3 protein. The table shows some 87,000 distinct CDR3 sequences, with under 15% occurring only once. Source material: PBMCs. These TCRs come from a female donor with HTLV-1-associated myelopathy (HAM/TSP).

This clonotype appeared many times. This rearrangement joins TRBV5-1 to TRBJ1-6, with D possibly matching TRBD1 (5 bases). V was shortened by 4 bases and J by 8 bases, with 10 bases between the two germline ends. This CDR3 is built from 13 residues. Germline CDR1 and CDR2: SGHRS and YFSETQ. The CDR3 sequence is CASSETEDSPLHF. CDR3 nucleotides: TGCGCCAGCAGCGAGACAGAGGATTCACCCCTCCACTTT. Full variable domain (outside the CDR3, taken from reference TRBV5-1 and TRBJ1-6): KAGVTQTPRYLIKTRGQQVTLSCSPISGHRSVSWYQQTPGQGLQFLFEYFSETQRNKGNFPGRFSGRQFSNSRSEMNVSTLELGDSALYLCASSETEDSPLHFGNGTRLTVT.

This clonotype was counted at least ten times. The J gene is TRBJ1-6, the V gene TRBV4-1; D call uncertain. V lost 0 bases and J lost 5, with 8 bases in between. CDR3 length equals 15 residues. Germline CDR1 reads MGHRA; CDR2 reads YSYEKL. The CDR3 spells CASSQEALNNSPLHF. The DNA of the CDR3 is TGCGCCAGCAGCCAAGAGGCACTTAATAATTCACCCCTCCACTTT.

Notes on this clonotype: A clone one base away is much larger, so this may be a read error. The rearrangement joins TRBV4-2 to TRBJ2-2; D is possibly TRBD2 (6 bases). The V gene's germline CDR1 is LGHNA and CDR2 YNFKEQ. The CDR3 covers 16 residues. The CDR3 loop reads CASSPAQDYRYGEMFF. CDR3 DNA sequence: TGTGCCAGCAGCCCAGCACAGGACTATCGATACGGGGAGATGTTTTTT.

The table lists this clonotype with many counts. In DNA, the CDR3 is TGTGCCAGCAGCTTAATGAGGGAAAATGAGCAGTTCTTC. It is translated as CASSLMRENEQFF. This sequence joins TRBV11-3 and TRBJ2-1; possibly TRBD2 for D (5 bases). Germline V gives CDR1 SGHNT, CDR2 YENEEA. The germline V and J ends were trimmed by 2 bases and 7 bases, with 9 bases remaining between them. The CDR3 runs to 13 residues.

This clonotype was counted at least ten times. V and J are TRBV12-3 or TRBV12-4 and TRBJ2-2; D gene ambiguous. CDR3 length: 13 residues. V lost 4 bases and J 7 bases, leaving 10 bases between the germline ends. This chain's CDR3 is CASSSLHGGELFF. The CDR3 DNA follows: TGTGCCAGCAGTTCCCTCCACGGCGGGGAGCTGTTTTTT.

This clonotype was observed many times. The genes are TRBV25-1 and TRBJ1-1; D perhaps matches TRBD1 (5 bases). V was pared by 2 bases and J by 3 bases, with 16 bases between. CDR1 MGHDK and CDR2 SYGVNS come from the germline V gene. The CDR3 is made up of 16 amino acids. CDR3 sequence: CASSEPGKGPHTEAFF. In nucleotides, the CDR3 is TGTGCCAGCAGTGAACCCGGCAAGGGGCCCCACACTGAAGCTTTCTTT.

Ten or more counts support this clonotype. The rearrangement joins TRBV4-1 to TRBJ1-5, with D hard to call. The CDR3 is 13 amino acids. The ends were cut back, 3 bases at V and 9 bases at J, with 12 bases in the middle. Germline V CDR1 and CDR2: MGHRA, YSYEKL. This chain's CDR3 is CASSQRGGRPQHF. CDR3 nucleotides: TGCGCCAGCAGCCAGAGAGGCGGGAGGCCCCAGCATTTT.

This clonotype was observed many times. The chain links TRBV28 to TRBJ2-3; TRBD1 might be the D (5 bases). This CDR3 region has 13 residues. V shed 5 bases and J shed 1 base, with 7 bases lying between them. Per germline, CDR1 MDHEN and CDR2 SYDVKM. CDR3 region: CASSQQGTDTQYF. DNA for the CDR3: TGTGCCAGCAGTCAACAGGGCACAGATACGCAGTATTTT.

A word on this clonotype: A read error may explain this, as a much larger clone is one base away. V is TRBV28 and J is TRBJ2-3; TRBD2 agrees at 7 bases. Germline V gene data show CDR1 as MDHEN and CDR2 as SYDVKM. CDR3 length equals 15 residues. The CDR3 DNA sequence: TGTGCCAACAGTTTATACCGGGGGGTCACAGATACGCAGTATTTT. As protein: CANSLYRGVTDTQYF. Complete variable domain (other parts from reference TRBV28 and TRBJ2-3): DVKVTQSSRYLVKRTGEKVFLECVQDMDHENMFWYRQDPGLGLRLIYFSYDVKMKEKGDIPEGYSVSREKKERFSLILESASTNQTSMYLCANSLYRGVTDTQYFGPGTRLTVL.

The chain couples TRBV29-1 to TRBJ2-5; TRBD1 aligns across 11 bases. V shed 8 bases and J 5 bases; nucleotides not matched to a gene: 10. Per germline, CDR1 SQVTM and CDR2 ANQGSEA. The length of the CDR3 is 14 residues. The CDR3 nucleotides are TGCAGCTCCGGGACAGGGGGTAACTTTGAGACCCAGTACTTC. This encodes CSSGTGGNFETQYF.

This clonotype was seen ten or more times. In DNA form, the CDR3 reads TGCAGTGCTAGAGTTCCGAAAGGGATAAATGAGCAGTTCTTC. Amino acid sequence: CSARVPKGINEQFF. V is TRBV20-1 and J is TRBJ2-1; the D is unclear. The CDR3 loop spans 14 amino acids. The germline V gene has CDR1 DFQATT and CDR2 SNEGSKA (reference sequence). Trimming left V 1 base short and J 7 bases short, with 14 bases between.

This clonotype was recorded many times. This rearrangement joins TRBV7-9 to TRBJ2-7; no clear D. This CDR3 has 13 residues. The V end was cut by 3 bases, the J end by 6 bases, with 12 bases between. The germline V gene has CDR1 SEHNR and CDR2 FQNEAQ (reference sequence). The CDR3 protein is CASSLISTAEQYF. DNA for the CDR3: TGTGCCAGCAGCTTGATATCGACCGCCGAGCAGTACTTC.

In its sample, this clonotype was seen many times. In DNA, the CDR3 is TGCGCCAGCAGCCTGGACAGGGTAGGCGAGCAGTACTTC. Residues: CASSLDRVGEQYF. V gene TRBV5-1 combines with J gene TRBJ2-7; 8 bases map to TRBD1. Germline CDR1 reads SGHRS; CDR2 reads YFSETQ. V lost 4 bases and J lost 6; bases outside the gene matches: 6. The CDR3 totals 13 residues.

Ten or more counts support this clonotype. This chain uses TRBV15 with TRBJ1-1; 10 nucleotides agree with TRBD1. The junction had 11 bases not matched to a gene; V was cut back by 5 bases and J by 11 bases. Germline V gives CDR1 LNHNV, CDR2 YYDKDF (reference sequence). The CDR3 totals 14 residues. The CDR3 loop reads CATSSIQTGGTAFF. The CDR3 DNA reads as TGTGCCACCAGCTCGATCCAGACAGGGGGCACTGCTTTCTTT.

The V call is TRBV7-9, the J call TRBJ2-3; no reliable D call. Germline V lookup: CDR1 SEHNR, CDR2 FQNEAQ (reference sequence). V was pared by 6 bases and J by 4 bases, with 14 bases between. This CDR3 comprises 14 residues. The CDR3 bases are TGTGCCAGCAGAACCCACAGAGGCGCAGATACGCAGTATTTT. Protein: CASRTHRGADTQYF.

This clonotype was seen repeatedly, ten times or more. This chain uses TRBV7-3 with TRBJ1-6, with no clear D. The germline gives CDR1 SGHTA, CDR2 FQGTGA. The CDR3 contains 13 residues. Trimming stripped 4 bases from V and 13 bases from J, with 14 bases between. The chain's CDR3 is CASSSAAGSPLHF. The CDR3 nucleotides read TGTGCCAGCAGCTCGGCCGCGGGTTCCCCCCTCCACTTT.

This clonotype was seen ten or more times. The V and J genes are TRBV28 and TRBJ2-1; 7 bases line up with TRBD2. Per germline, CDR1 MDHEN and CDR2 SYDVKM. The CDR3 sequence is 17 residues long. Trimming at V came to 7 bases and at J to 0 bases, leaving 12 bases not matched to a gene. The CDR3 nucleotides are TGTGCCAGCACCCCTTTGGGGGGGAGACTCTCCTACAATGAGCAGTTCTTC. As protein: CASTPLGGRLSYNEQFF.

In this sample, this clonotype turned up many times. CDR3 DNA: TGTGCCACCAGTGATTTCTCAGGGGGCTCCTACAATGAGCAGTTCTTC. The encoded protein is CATSDFSGGSYNEQFF. This chain joins TRBV24-1 and TRBJ2-1, with TRBD1 matching 7 bases. The ends lost 1 base at V and 0 bases at J; junction bases unmatched: 2. The V gene's germline CDR1 is KGHDR and CDR2 SFDVKD. The CDR3 sequence is 16 residues long.

This clonotype was seen repeatedly, ten times or more. The junction and the germline gene differ at one end; a read error may be behind it. As DNA, the CDR3 is TGCGCCAGCAGCACGGACAGGAGTTCCTACGGGCAGTACTTC. Translation: CASSTDRSSYGQYF. The chain links TRBV5-1 to TRBJ2-7, with 7 nucleotides matching TRBD1. The CDR3 spans 14 residues. From germline, CDR1 is SGHRS and CDR2 YFSETQ.

This clonotype occurred many times. The V gene is TRBV20-1, the J gene TRBJ2-1; 10 nucleotides agree with TRBD1. The V gene end was trimmed by 6 bases and the J gene end by 7 bases; junction bases not matched to a gene: 9. Per the germline V gene, CDR1 is DFQATT and CDR2 is SNEGSKA (reference sequence). The CDR3 is 14 amino acids. CDR3 nucleotide sequence: TGCAGTGCCCGGGTCGGGGGACAGGGGAATGAGCAGTTCTTC. Its protein product is CSARVGGQGNEQFF.

This clonotype was detected many times. This chain joins TRBV9 and TRBJ2-1; no reliable D call. The ends were cut back, 4 bases at V and 5 bases at J, with 10 bases in the middle. The CDR3 runs 13 residues. Germline-derived CDR1 and CDR2 are SGDLS and YYNGEE. The CDR3 loop is CASSSTIDNEQFF. The CDR3 DNA is TGTGCCAGCAGCTCCACTATCGACAATGAGCAGTTCTTC.

This clonotype was seen ten or more times. V and J are TRBV7-2 and TRBJ2-5; D is ambiguous. Germline V gene data show CDR1 as SGHTA and CDR2 as FQGNSA. Trimming removed 2 bases from V and 4 bases from J, with 5 bases in between. The CDR3 covers 12 residues. The CDR3: CASSLIRETQYF. The CDR3 DNA follows: TGTGCCAGCAGCTTAATAAGAGAGACCCAGTACTTC.

This clonotype was counted between two and nine times. The chain employs TRBV18 and TRBJ2-7; possible D gene TRBD1, 6 bases. Germline V gene sequence: CDR1 KGHSH, CDR2 LQKENI. The CDR3 runs 14 residues. V dropped 3 bases and J dropped 0 bases, with 9 bases sitting between them. In DNA, the CDR3 is TGTGCCAGCTCACCGGCCAGGGGCTCCTACGAGCAGTACTTC. Its protein product is CASSPARGSYEQYF.

Ten or more counts support this clonotype. V and J are TRBV3-1 and TRBJ2-2; D may be TRBD1 or TRBD2 (6 bases each). With 4 bases removed from V and 7 bases from J, the gap between germline ends came to 19 bases. This CDR3 is built from 16 residues. Germline CDR1 and CDR2: LGHDT and YNNKEL (reference sequence). Written as DNA, the CDR3 is TGTGCCAGCAGCCCCGGACTGGGGGGCTCAGGCGGGGAGCTGTTTTTT. It translates to CASSPGLGGSGGELFF. The full variable domain, with the rest looked up from reference TRBV3-1 and TRBJ2-2, is DTAVSQTPKYLVTQMGNDKSIKCEQNLGHDTMYWYKQDSKKFLKIMFSYNNKELIINETVPNRFSPKSPDKAHLNLHINSLELGDSAVYFCASSPGLGGSGGELFFGEGSRLTVL.

This clonotype was picked up many times. The V gene is TRBV7-9, the J gene TRBJ2-5; D is possibly TRBD1 (6 bases). The ends were cut back, 5 bases at V and 5 bases at J, with 15 bases in the middle. The CDR3 has 14 residues. Germline lookup yields CDR1 SEHNR and CDR2 FQNEAQ (reference sequence). The CDR3 bases are TGTGCCAGCAGCGAAACAGGGTCTGGGGAGACCCAGTACTTC. Its protein product is CASSETGSGETQYF.

This clonotype appeared many times. The rearrangement joins TRBV7-9 to TRBJ2-3; 8 bases match TRBD1. The junction had 7 bases not matched to a gene; V was cut back by 8 bases and J by 0 bases. Germline values: CDR1 SEHNR, CDR2 FQNEAQ (reference sequence). The CDR3 contains 15 residues. The CDR3 DNA sequence: TGTGCCAGCCTTACGGACAGGGCGAGCACAGATACGCAGTATTTT. It translates to CASLTDRASTDTQYF.